These 25 T cell receptor beta chains originate from one sample sequenced in a study of cytomegalovirus exposure and HLA in healthy donors. 13 Jbeta primers and 60 Vbeta primers were used for the PCR. Method: immunoSEQ multiplex PCR; TCRdb's copy keeps in-frame clones and lacks some. The table records fewer than 130,000 clones, more than 65% of them present only once. The sequencing sample was made of PBMCs. These receptors all stem from a man in his thirties or forties in good health and CMV-seropositive.

The chain joins TRBV7-2 to TRBJ1-3; D uncertain. Per the germline V gene, CDR1 is SGHTA and CDR2 is FQGNSA. V was shortened by 1 base and J by 4 bases, with 8 bases between the two germline ends. The CDR3 is 14 residues long. The CDR3 nucleotides are TGTGCCAGCAGCTTAGGCAGGTTGGGAAACACCATATATTTT. It translates to CASSLGRLGNTIYF. The whole variable domain, filled in from reference TRBV7-2 and TRBJ1-3, reads GAGVSQSPSNKVTEKGKDVELRCDPISGHTALYWYRQSLGQGLEFLIYFQGNSAPDKSGLPSDRFSAERTGGSVSTLTIQRTQQEDSAVYLCASSLGRLGNTIYFGEGSWLTVV.

This chain uses TRBV7-3 with TRBJ2-5, with D possibly TRBD1 on 6 matching bases. The V end was cut by 5 bases, the J end by 1 base, with 8 bases between. In germline, CDR1 is SGHTA, CDR2 FQGTGA. The CDR3 totals 13 residues. The CDR3 is CASSPDSQETQYF. The CDR3 nucleotides are TGTGCCAGCAGCCCGGACAGCCAAGAGACCCAGTACTTC.

The chain carries TRBV2 and TRBJ1-2; 7 bases align to TRBD1. The CDR3 has 14 residues. Per germline, CDR1 SNHLY and CDR2 FYNNEI. V was clipped by 6 bases and J by 2 bases; unmatched bases: 6. CDR3 DNA sequence: TGTGCCAGCAGCCGGGACAGCGACAACTATGGCTACACCTTC. Protein sequence: CASSRDSDNYGYTF.

V usage is TRBV5-1 and J usage is TRBJ2-3, with 9 bases identical to TRBD2. The CDR3 runs to 17 residues. J gave up 1 base and V 0 bases, and 6 bases lay outside the gene matches. Germline V gives CDR1 SGHRS, CDR2 YFSETQ. The CDR3 DNA follows: TGCGCCAGCAGCTTGGTCGCGGGGGGGCCTGGCACAGATACGCAGTATTTT. Amino acids: CASSLVAGGPGTDTQYF.

The chain uses TRBV2 and TRBJ2-5; 10 nucleotides agree with TRBD2. There are 14 residues in the CDR3. The germline gives CDR1 SNHLY, CDR2 FYNNEI. With V trimmed by 6 bases and J by 6 bases, 7 bases remained unmatched. The CDR3 is CASRGQRGGQTQYF. DNA of the CDR3: TGTGCCAGCAGGGGACAGCGGGGGGGACAGACCCAGTACTTC.

This sequence joins TRBV5-4 and TRBJ1-1, with D maybe TRBD1 (6 bases). From germline, CDR1 is SGHNT and CDR2 YYREEE (reference sequence). The V gene lost 5 bases and the J gene lost 12 bases, with 17 bases spanning the gap. The CDR3 extends over 12 amino acids. CDR3 DNA sequence: TGTGCCAGCAGAACAAGGGGGGGTCAGTCTTTCTTT. It yields the protein CASRTRGGQSFF.

V is TRBV19 and J is TRBJ2-1; D perhaps matches TRBD1 (5 bases). Germline lookup yields CDR1 LNHDA and CDR2 SQIVND (reference sequence). The CDR3 sequence is 14 residues long. Trimming removed 7 bases at V and 9 bases at J, with 19 bases between. The chain's CDR3 is CASTPNPGFGEQFF. The CDR3 DNA reads TGTGCCAGTACCCCAAACCCAGGGTTTGGTGAGCAGTTCTTC.

This clone was detected only once. The CDR3 DNA reads as TGCGCCAGCAGCTTGGATCCAGGGAGGGACACCGGGGAGCTGTTTTTT. As protein: CASSLDPGRDTGELFF. This chain links TRBV5-1 with TRBJ2-2, with 7 nucleotides matching TRBD2. This CDR3 is built from 16 residues. In germline, CDR1 is SGHRS, CDR2 YFSETQ. V shed 0 bases and J 3 bases; nucleotides not matched to a gene: 5.

The chain combines TRBV10-1 with TRBJ2-3; 7 bases are shared with TRBD1. Trimming removed 3 bases from V and 9 bases from J; junction bases left unmatched: 0. The germline gives CDR1 WNHNN, CDR2 SYGVQD (reference sequence). CDR3 length: 11 residues. The CDR3 loop reads CASSEGGTQYF. Written as DNA, the CDR3 is TGCGCCAGCAGTGAAGGGGGCACGCAGTATTTT.

A note on this clone: Other DNA variants within this sample encode the same CDR3. This chain uses TRBV15 with TRBJ2-3; 7 bases are a match to TRBD2. The CDR3 covers 16 residues. The J segment lost 8 bases and the V segment lost 2 bases, leaving 13 bases of the junction unmatched. Per germline, CDR1 LNHNV and CDR2 YYDKDF (reference sequence). Written as DNA, the CDR3 is TGTGCCACCAGCAGACCCGCGGGGGATAGACAGATTACGCAGTATTTT. Its protein is CATSRPAGDRQITQYF.

The chain combines TRBV19 with TRBJ1-1; TRBD1 matches 7 bases. V lost 4 bases and J lost 6; bases outside the gene matches: 8. CDR1 LNHDA and CDR2 SQIVND come from the germline V gene (reference sequence). This CDR3 is 14 amino acids long. As DNA, the CDR3 is TGTGCCAGTAGTACCCAGGGGGAGTTCTCTGAAGCTTTCTTT. Protein product: CASSTQGEFSEAFF.

V and J are TRBV19 and TRBJ1-1, with a possible D match to TRBD1 (5 bases). The CDR3 totals 17 residues. V was cut by 0 bases and J by 5 bases, with 19 bases left in between. Germline values: CDR1 LNHDA, CDR2 SQIVND (reference sequence). CDR3 loop: CASSIDWTRLSLTEAFF. The CDR3 bases are TGTGCCAGTAGTATAGACTGGACACGTCTCTCATTGACTGAAGCTTTCTTT.

This clone was found a few times. This chain joins TRBV2 and TRBJ1-2; D might be TRBD1 (5 bases). Trimming pared 6 bases from V and 5 bases from J, leaving 13 bases between. Germline V CDR1 and CDR2: SNHLY, FYNNEI. The CDR3 has 13 residues. This chain's CDR3 is CASREGPMYGYTF. The DNA of the CDR3 is TGTGCCAGCAGGGAGGGACCGATGTATGGCTACACCTTC. Combining the CDR3 with reference TRBV2 and TRBJ1-2 gives the whole variable domain EPEVTQTPSHQVTQMGQEVILRCVPISNHLYFYWYRQILGQKVEFLVSFYNNEISEKSEIFDDQFSVERPDGSNFTLKIRSTKLEDSAMYFCASREGPMYGYTFGSGTRLTVV.

This clone occurred a few times. This chain joins TRBV7-9 and TRBJ1-2; the match to TRBD1 covers 9 bases. Trimming took 1 base from V and 4 from J; bases not matched to a gene: 4. Germline V CDR1 and CDR2: SEHNR, FQNEAQ (reference sequence). There are 15 residues in the CDR3. The CDR3: CASSLGEGQGYGYTF. The CDR3, as DNA: TGTGCCAGCAGCTTAGGGGAGGGACAGGGCTATGGCTACACCTTC.

The chain employs TRBV19 and TRBJ1-1, with 8 bases aligning to TRBD1. Per germline, CDR1 LNHDA and CDR2 SQIVND (reference sequence). V lost 4 bases and J lost 3; bases outside the gene matches: 4. The CDR3 extends over 14 amino acids. The CDR3 coding sequence is TGTGCCAGTAGTAAACAGGGGGGGGACACTGAAGCTTTCTTT. This sequence encodes CASSKQGGDTEAFF. The full variable domain, its missing parts supplied by reference TRBV19 and TRBJ1-1, is DGGITQSPKYLFRKEGQNVTLSCEQNLNHDAMYWYRQDPGQGLRLIYYSQIVNDFQKGDIAEGYSVSREKKESFPLTVTSAQKNPTAFYLCASSKQGGDTEAFFGQGTRLTVV.

This clone occurred once. This chain joins TRBV13 and TRBJ2-3; 10 bases map to TRBD2. The trim removed 1 base at V and 8 bases at J, leaving 9 bases unmatched. Germline V lookup: CDR1 PRHDT, CDR2 FYEKMQ (reference sequence). The CDR3 consists of 16 residues. In DNA form, the CDR3 reads TGTGCCAGCAGCTTAGAGAGCGGGGGGGCAATAGGTACGCAGTATTTT. Translated: CASSLESGGAIGTQYF. The full variable domain, rest sourced from reference TRBV13 and TRBJ2-3, is AAGVIQSPRHLIKEKRETATLKCYPIPRHDTVYWYQQGPGQDPQFLISFYEKMQSDKGSIPDRFSAQQFSDYHSELNMSSLELGDSALYFCASSLESGGAIGTQYFGPGTRLTVL.

This clone was detected once. The genes are TRBV7-9 and TRBJ2-3; TRBD1 aligns across 10 bases. V shed 6 bases and J 6 bases; nucleotides not matched to a gene: 9. The CDR3 extends over 15 amino acids. In germline, CDR1 is SEHNR, CDR2 FQNEAQ (reference sequence). The CDR3 loop reads CASSPDRGMADTQYF. Written as DNA, the CDR3 is TGTGCCAGCAGTCCGGACAGGGGGATGGCGGATACGCAGTATTTT.

This clone has only one observation. This CDR3 reads CASSGRDYQIASTDTQYF. Written as DNA, the CDR3 is TGTGCCAGCAGCGGCCGGGACTACCAAATCGCTAGCACAGATACGCAGTATTTT. The chain has TRBV7-9 and TRBJ2-3; 7 bases match TRBD2. The CDR3 has 18 amino acids. Per the germline V gene, CDR1 is SEHNR and CDR2 is FQNEAQ (reference sequence). The V and J ends lost 5 bases and 0 bases, in that order; junction bases with no gene match: 14.

J is TRBJ1-2 and V is TRBV4-3; TRBD1 matches at 7 bases. Germline V CDR1 and CDR2: LGHNA, YSLEER. The CDR3 loop spans 15 amino acids. V shed 1 base and J 5 bases; nucleotides not matched to a gene: 7. The CDR3: CASSQVTGQAYGYTF. DNA for the CDR3: TGCGCCAGCAGCCAAGTAACTGGACAGGCGTATGGCTACACCTTC.

CDR3 residues: CASSSLGALESPLHF. The DNA for the CDR3 is TGTGCCAGCAGCTCGTTGGGGGCTCTCGAGTCACCCCTCCACTTT. V and J are TRBV5-6 and TRBJ1-6; tentative D call: TRBD1 (6 bases). Per germline, CDR1 SGHDT and CDR2 YYEEEE. This CDR3 has 15 amino acids. The V end was cut by 3 bases, the J end by 10 bases, with 17 bases between.

This chain joins TRBV10-3 and TRBJ2-7, with no clear D. This CDR3 contains 13 residues. CDR1 is ENHRY and CDR2 is SYGVKD in the germline V gene. Trimming left V 2 bases short and J 4 bases short, with 9 bases between. The CDR3 loop reads CAISEGQVYEQYF. The CDR3 DNA is TGTGCCATCAGTGAGGGTCAGGTTTACGAGCAGTACTTC.

V usage is TRBV19 and J usage is TRBJ1-3; TRBD1 is a possible D gene (6 bases). The V gene's germline CDR1 is LNHDA and CDR2 SQIVND (reference sequence). Trimming removed 7 bases at V and 0 bases at J, with 13 bases between. This CDR3 spans 15 amino acids. The CDR3 nucleotides read TGTGCCAGTACCCTAGGGGGGGCCTCTGGAAACACCATATATTTT. Its translation is CASTLGGASGNTIYF.

J is TRBJ2-2 and V is TRBV6-5; TRBD1 matches at 7 bases. Looked up from germline, CDR1 is MNHEY and CDR2 is SVGAGI. Germline trimming cut 5 bases from V and 5 bases from J; bases unmatched to any gene: 5. The CDR3 loop spans 14 amino acids. CDR3 residues: CASSGRGRTGELFF. CDR3 nucleotides: TGTGCCAGCAGTGGAAGGGGGCGAACCGGGGAGCTGTTTTTT.

The chain recombines TRBV7-9 with TRBJ1-1, with TRBD1 as a possible D gene (6 bases). V was pared by 5 bases and J by 1 base, with 11 bases between. There are 14 residues in the CDR3. Germline lookup yields CDR1 SEHNR and CDR2 FQNEAQ (reference sequence). The CDR3 region is CASSIWTENTEAFF. The CDR3 DNA is TGTGCCAGCAGCATTTGGACAGAGAACACTGAAGCTTTCTTT.

By sample fraction, this clone is medium-sized. The rearrangement joins TRBV19 to TRBJ1-2; the D gene is possibly TRBD1 (5 bases). The V end lost 5 bases, the J end lost 3 bases, and 16 bases lay between the germline ends. In germline, CDR1 is LNHDA, CDR2 SQIVND (reference sequence). The CDR3 is 15 amino acids. CDR3 amino acids: CASSSGGGRDYGYTF. DNA for the CDR3: TGTGCCAGTAGTTCCGGCGGGGGAAGGGACTATGGCTACACCTTC.